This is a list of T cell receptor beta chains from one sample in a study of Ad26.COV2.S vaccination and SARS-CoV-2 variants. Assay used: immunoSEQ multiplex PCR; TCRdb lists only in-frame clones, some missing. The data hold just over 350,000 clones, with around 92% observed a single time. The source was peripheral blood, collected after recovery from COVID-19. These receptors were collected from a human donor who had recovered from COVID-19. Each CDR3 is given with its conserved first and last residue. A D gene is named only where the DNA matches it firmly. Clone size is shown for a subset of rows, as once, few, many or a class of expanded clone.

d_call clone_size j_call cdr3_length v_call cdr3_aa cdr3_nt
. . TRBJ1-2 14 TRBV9 CASSVGDGPYGYTF TGTGCCAGCAGCGTAGGGGACGGTCCTTATGGCTACACCTTC
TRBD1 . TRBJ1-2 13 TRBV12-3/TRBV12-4 CASSLADRVGYTF TGTGCCAGCAGTTTAGCGGACAGGGTCGGCTACACCTTC
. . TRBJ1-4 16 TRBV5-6 CASSPTVLLAPGGEVF TGTGCCAGCAGCCCGACCGTGCTCCTCGCCCCCGGGGGGGAGGTTTTT
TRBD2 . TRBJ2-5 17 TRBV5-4 CASSLGLAGEYQETQYF TGTGCCAGCAGCTTGGGACTAGCGGGGGAGTACCAAGAGACCCAGTACTTC
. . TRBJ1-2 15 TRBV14 CASSQVEGPIYGYTF TGTGCCAGCAGCCAAGTTGAGGGACCGATTTATGGCTACACCTTC
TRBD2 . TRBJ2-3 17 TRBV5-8 CASSHPGTSTSTDTQYF TGTGCCAGCAGCCACCCCGGGACTAGCACAAGCACAGATACGCAGTATTTT
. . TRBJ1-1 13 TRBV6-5 CASNPEQGTEAFF TGTGCCAGCAACCCTGAACAGGGTACTGAAGCTTTCTTT
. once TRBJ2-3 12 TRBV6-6 CASSYSSDTQYF TGTGCCAGCAGTTACTCGTCCGATACGCAGTATTTT
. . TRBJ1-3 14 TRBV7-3 CASSPGAHGNTIYF TGTGCCAGCAGCCCCGGAGCCCACGGAAACACCATATATTTT
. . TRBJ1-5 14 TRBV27 CASSLGRVGQPQHF TGTGCCAGCAGTTTAGGCAGGGTAGGACAGCCCCAGCATTTT
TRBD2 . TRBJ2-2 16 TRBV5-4 CASRSGTSRTTGELFF TGTGCCAGCAGATCTGGGACTAGCAGAACCACCGGGGAGCTGTTTTTT
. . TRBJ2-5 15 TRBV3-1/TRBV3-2 CASSQEEGLGETQYF TGTGCCAGCAGCCAAGAAGAGGGGCTAGGGGAGACCCAGTACTTC
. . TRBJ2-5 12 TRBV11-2 CASSLDLKTQYF TGTGCCAGCAGCTTAGATTTGAAGACCCAGTACTTC
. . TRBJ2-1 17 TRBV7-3 CASSLTPQQSSYNEQFF TGTGCCAGCAGCTTAACGCCTCAACAGAGCTCCTACAATGAGCAGTTCTTC
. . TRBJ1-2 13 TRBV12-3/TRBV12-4 CASRYTGNYGYTF TGTGCCAGCAGGTACACAGGGAACTATGGCTACACCTTC
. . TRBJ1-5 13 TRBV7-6 CASSLDWDQPQHF TGTGCCAGCAGCTTGGATTGGGATCAGCCCCAGCATTTT
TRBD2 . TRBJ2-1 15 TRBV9 CASSVSGGHYNEQFF TGTGCCAGCAGCGTCAGCGGGGGACACTACAATGAGCAGTTCTTC
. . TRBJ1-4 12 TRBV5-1 CASSRGQEKLFF TGCGCCAGCAGCCGTGGACAGGAAAAACTGTTTTTT
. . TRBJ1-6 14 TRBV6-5 CASSLAGDNSPLHF TGTGCCAGCAGTTTGGCCGGGGACAATTCACCCCTCCACTTT
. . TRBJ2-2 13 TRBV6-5 CASQAGNTGELFF TGTGCCAGCCAGGCCGGTAACACCGGGGAGCTGTTTTTT
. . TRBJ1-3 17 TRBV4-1 CASSQVVEGVVRNTIYF TGCGCCAGCAGCCAAGTAGTAGAGGGAGTAGTTAGAAACACCATATATTTT
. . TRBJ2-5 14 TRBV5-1 CASSLGVGGETQYF TGCGCCAGCAGCTTGGGAGTCGGGGGCGAGACCCAGTACTTC
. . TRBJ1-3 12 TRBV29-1 CSVVGPPDTIYF TGCAGCGTTGTGGGACCCCCTGACACCATATATTTT
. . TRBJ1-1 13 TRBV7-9 CASSLNGAGVAFF TGTGCCAGCAGCTTAAATGGAGCCGGGGTTGCTTTCTTT
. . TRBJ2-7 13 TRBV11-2 CASSAKDGYEQYF TGTGCCAGCAGCGCTAAGGACGGCTACGAGCAGTACTTC
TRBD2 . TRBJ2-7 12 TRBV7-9 CASSLGLAELFF TGTGCCAGCAGCCTCGGACTAGCGGAGCTTTTCTTC
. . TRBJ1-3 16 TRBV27 CASSLRGESAGNTIYF TGTGCCAGCAGTTTGAGAGGGGAAAGCGCTGGAAACACCATATATTTT
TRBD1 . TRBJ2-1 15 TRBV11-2 CASSLAGQGTNEQFF TGTGCCAGCAGCTTAGCGGGACAGGGCACAAATGAGCAGTTCTTC
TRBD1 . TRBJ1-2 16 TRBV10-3 CAISDQGQGWSRGYTF TGTGCCATCAGTGATCAGGGACAGGGGTGGAGTAGGGGCTACACCTTC
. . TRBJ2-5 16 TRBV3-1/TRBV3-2 CASSQDLVRAGETQYF TGTGCCAGCAGCCAAGATCTGGTCCGGGCGGGGGAGACCCAGTACTTC
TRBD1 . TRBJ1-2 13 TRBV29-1 CSVEGQGVDGYTF TGCAGCGTTGAGGGACAGGGCGTTGATGGCTACACCTTC
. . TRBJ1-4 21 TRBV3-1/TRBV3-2 CASSQDLMDSRPLATNEKLFF TGTGCCAGCAGCCAAGATTTAATGGACAGCCGCCCCCTCGCAACTAATGAAAAACTGTTTTTT
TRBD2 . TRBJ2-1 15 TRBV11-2 CASSRLAGRYNEQFF TGTGCCAGCAGCAGATTAGCGGGCCGCTACAATGAGCAGTTCTTC
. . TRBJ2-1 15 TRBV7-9 CASSSLRDGVNEQFF TGTGCCAGCAGCTCCCTGAGGGACGGTGTAAATGAGCAGTTCTTC
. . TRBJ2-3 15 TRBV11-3 CASSFEGTSTDTQYF TGTGCCAGCAGCTTTGAGGGGACTAGCACAGATACGCAGTATTTT
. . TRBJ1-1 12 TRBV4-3 CASSQVGRIAFF TGCGCCAGCAGCCAAGTGGGCAGGATTGCTTTCTTT
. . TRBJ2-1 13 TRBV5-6 CASSFGAVGEQFF TGTGCCAGCAGCTTCGGGGCCGTGGGTGAGCAGTTCTTC
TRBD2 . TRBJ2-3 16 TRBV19 CASSRGLAGVTDTQYF TGTGCCAGTAGTAGGGGACTAGCGGGGGTAACAGATACGCAGTATTTT
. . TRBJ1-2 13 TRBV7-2 CASSLDPGVGYTF TGTGCCAGCAGCTTAGACCCAGGGGTTGGCTACACCTTC
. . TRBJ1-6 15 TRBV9 CASSLRDGNNSPLHF TGTGCCAGCAGCCTCCGGGACGGCAATAATTCACCCCTCCACTTT
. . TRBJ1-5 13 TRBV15 CATSRDRGQPQHF TGTGCCACCAGCAGAGATAGGGGTCAGCCCCAGCATTTT
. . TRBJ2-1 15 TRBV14 CASSQDPGSYNEQFF TGTGCCAGCAGCCAAGATCCGGGTTCCTACAATGAGCAGTTCTTC
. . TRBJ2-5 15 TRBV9 CASSPWTGRQETQYF TGTGCCAGCAGCCCTTGGACTGGGCGACAAGAGACCCAGTACTTC
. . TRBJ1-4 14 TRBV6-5 CASRSGGAVEKLFF TGTGCCAGCAGATCCGGGGGGGCAGTTGAAAAACTGTTTTTT
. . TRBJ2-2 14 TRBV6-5 CASMATGYPGELFF TGTGCCTCGATGGCCACAGGTTACCCCGGGGAGCTGTTTTTT
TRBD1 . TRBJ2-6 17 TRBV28 CASTRTGVYSGANVLTF TGTGCCAGCACCCGGACAGGGGTTTACTCTGGGGCCAACGTCCTGACTTTC
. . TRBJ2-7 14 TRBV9 CASSVGGELYEQYF TGTGCCAGCAGCGTAGGGGGGGAACTCTACGAGCAGTACTTC
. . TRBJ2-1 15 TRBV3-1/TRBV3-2 CASSRGPSSYNEQFF TGTGCCAGCAGCAGAGGACCGAGCTCCTACAATGAGCAGTTCTTC
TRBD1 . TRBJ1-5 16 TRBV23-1 CASSQLDRDSNQPQHF TGCGCCAGCAGTCAATTAGACAGGGATAGCAATCAGCCCCAGCATTTT
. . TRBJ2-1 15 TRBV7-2 CASSLGTGGSNEQFF TGTGCCAGCAGCTTAGGAACGGGGGGCAGCAATGAGCAGTTCTTC
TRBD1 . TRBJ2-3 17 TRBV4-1 CASSQESADRGPHTQYF TGCGCCAGCAGCCAAGAGTCTGCGGACAGGGGCCCCCATACGCAGTATTTT
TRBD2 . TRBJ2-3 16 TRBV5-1 CASSLVPGGNTDTQYF TGCGCCAGCAGCTTGGTCCCGGGGGGAAACACAGATACGCAGTATTTT
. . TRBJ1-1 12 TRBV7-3 CASGRVNTEAFF TGTGCCAGCGGCCGGGTGAACACTGAAGCTTTCTTT